This is a list of T cell receptor beta chains from one sample in a study of control samples from healthy donors and cancer patients. TCRdb's table, derived via immunoSEQ multiplex PCR, lists solely in-frame clones and lacks some. The repertoire includes over 75,000 clones, roughly 89% of them detected once, and 15% to 18% sits in the top ten. Sequencing was done on a sample of blood. Source of these receptors: a young man in good health. CDR3s include the opening cysteine and the closing phenylalanine or tryptophan. The D gene is left open where the match is weak. Clone size is shown for a subset of rows, as once, few, many or a class of expanded clone.

v_gene	j_gene	abundance	d_gene	CDR3aa	CDR3nt
TRBV7-6	TRBJ1-5	.	.	CASSLATGVGQPQHF	TGTGCCAGCAGCTTAGCGACGGGGGTAGGTCAGCCCCAGCATTTT
TRBV30	TRBJ2-7	.	.	CAWRGRKHYEQYF	TGTGCCTGGAGGGGAAGAAAACACTACGAGCAGTACTTC
TRBV7-8	TRBJ2-5	.	TRBD1	CASSLAGQGAQETQYF	TGTGCCAGCAGCTTAGCTGGACAGGGTGCTCAAGAGACCCAGTACTTC
TRBV7-9	TRBJ2-3	.	TRBD2	CASSKQAGGKTDTQYF	TGTGCCAGCAGTAAGCAAGCGGGGGGGAAGACAGATACGCAGTATTTT
TRBV5-8	TRBJ2-3	once	.	CASSLVADTQYF	TGTGCCAGCAGCTTGGTCGCAGATACGCAGTATTTT
TRBV7-3	TRBJ2-3	.	.	CASSNTDTQYF	TGTGCCAGCAGCAACACAGATACGCAGTATTTT
TRBV29-1	TRBJ2-3	.	.	CSVGGSSADTQYF	TGCAGCGTTGGTGGGAGTTCGGCAGATACGCAGTATTTT
TRBV6-2/TRBV6-3	TRBJ2-2	.	TRBD2	CASSYRASGTLAGELFF	TGTGCCAGCAGTTACCGCGCTAGCGGGACCCTCGCCGGGGAGCTGTTTTTT
TRBV5-1	TRBJ2-5	.	.	CASSRTDLGTEGGETQYF	TGCGCCAGCAGCCGGACCGACCTTGGGACAGAAGGGGGGGAGACCCAGTACTTC
TRBV7-9	TRBJ2-1	.	.	CASSPQNEQFF	TGTGCCAGCAGCCCCCAAAATGAGCAGTTCTTC
TRBV27	TRBJ2-7	.	TRBD1	CASSSTTGGNYEQYF	TGTGCCAGCAGTTCCACGACAGGGGGGAATTACGAGCAGTACTTC
TRBV30	TRBJ1-4	.	.	CAWGEREKLFF	TGTGCCTGGGGGGAACGGGAAAAACTGTTTTTT
TRBV7-7	TRBJ2-6	.	.	CASSPNSGANVLTF	TGTGCCAGCAGCCCAAACTCTGGGGCCAACGTCCTGACTTTC
TRBV4-3	TRBJ2-1	once	TRBD1	CASSQDRGTYNEQFF	TGCGCCAGCAGCCAAGACAGGGGGACCTACAATGAGCAGTTCTTC
TRBV19	TRBJ2-7	.	TRBD1	CASSTGQGESEQYF	TGTGCCAGTAGTACCGGACAGGGGGAGTCCGAGCAGTACTTC
TRBV7-2	TRBJ2-1	.	TRBD2	CASRQPLAGGDEQFF	TGTGCCAGCAGGCAGCCACTAGCGGGGGGGGATGAGCAGTTCTTC
TRBV9	TRBJ1-2	.	TRBD1	CASSAEGQAATF	TGTGCCAGCAGCGCCGAGGGACAGGCGGCCACCTTC
TRBV30	TRBJ1-4	.	TRBD1	CAWTWGQGFEKLFF	TGTGCCTGGACCTGGGGACAGGGTTTCGAAAAACTGTTTTTT
TRBV7-9	TRBJ2-3	.	TRBD2	CASSLLTTSGRPDTQYF	TGTGCCAGCAGCTTACTTACGACTAGCGGGAGGCCAGATACGCAGTATTTT
TRBV7-6	TRBJ1-1	.	.	CASSLAGNTEAFF	TGTGCCAGCAGCTTAGCGGGGAACACTGAAGCTTTCTTT
TRBV30	TRBJ2-5	.	.	CAWSGRGWGETQYF	TGTGCCTGGAGTGGGAGGGGTTGGGGAGAGACCCAGTACTTC
TRBV2	TRBJ1-1	once	TRBD1	CASRTGRNTEAFF	TGTGCCAGCAGGACAGGGAGGAACACTGAAGCTTTCTTT
TRBV6-2/TRBV6-3	TRBJ2-7	.	TRBD2	CASSYAGTSGGREYF	TGTGCCAGCAGTTACGCCGGGACTAGCGGGGGCCGGGAGTACTTC
TRBV28	TRBJ2-5	.	TRBD1	CASRPAGQGTETQYF	TGTGCCAGCAGGCCAGCGGGACAGGGGACAGAGACCCAGTACTTC
TRBV28	TRBJ2-3	.	TRBD2	CASSQSSGGRTDTQYF	TGTGCCAGCAGTCAATCTAGCGGGGGGCGCACAGATACGCAGTATTTT
TRBV28	TRBJ1-2	.	.	CASSLGQTNYGYTF	TGTGCCAGCAGTTTAGGACAAACCAACTATGGCTACACCTTC
TRBV7-9	TRBJ2-7	once	TRBD1	CASSSQGQGASGASYEQYF	TGTGCCAGCAGCTCTCAAGGACAGGGGGCTAGCGGAGCATCCTACGAGCAGTACTTC
TRBV3-1/TRBV3-2	TRBJ2-3	.	.	CASSQDRPPGDTQYF	TGTGCCAGCAGCCAAGATAGGCCCCCTGGGGATACGCAGTATTTT
TRBV4-2	TRBJ2-7	.	.	CASSQDQRGATYEQYF	TGTGCCAGCAGCCAAGATCAGAGGGGGGCGACCTACGAGCAGTACTTC
TRBV7-9	TRBJ2-2	.	.	CASSPHWQGDTGELFF	TGTGCCAGCAGCCCTCACTGGCAGGGCGACACCGGGGAGCTGTTTTTT
TRBV2	TRBJ1-5	once	TRBD1	CASSAGQGGNQPQHF	TGTGCCAGCAGCGCGGGACAGGGCGGGAATCAGCCCCAGCATTTT
TRBV5-4	TRBJ2-3	once	.	CASSLDPGSRDTQYF	TGTGCCAGCAGCTTGGATCCGGGTTCGAGAGATACGCAGTATTTT
TRBV4-1	TRBJ2-7	.	TRBD2	CASSQEWRGSSYEQYF	TGCGCCAGCAGCCAAGAATGGCGGGGGAGCTCCTACGAGCAGTACTTC
TRBV9	TRBJ2-3	.	.	CASSAKGEPDTQYF	TGTGCCAGCAGCGCCAAGGGGGAACCAGATACGCAGTATTTT
TRBV11-2	TRBJ1-3	.	TRBD1	CASSSFGAGGRGNTIYF	TGTGCCAGCAGCTCTTTCGGCGCAGGGGGCCGCGGAAACACCATATATTTT
TRBV3-1/TRBV3-2	TRBJ2-1	.	TRBD2	CASSLTSGGSEQFF	TGTGCCAGCAGTTTAACTAGCGGGGGCAGTGAGCAGTTCTTC
TRBV7-9	TRBJ2-1	.	TRBD1	CASSLLAGTGPYNEQFF	TGTGCCAGCAGCTTACTTGCCGGGACAGGGCCCTACAATGAGCAGTTCTTC
TRBV27	TRBJ2-2	.	.	CASSFFGTNTGELFF	TGTGCCAGCAGTTTTTTCGGGACCAACACCGGGGAGCTGTTTTTT
TRBV7-2	TRBJ1-2	.	TRBD1	CASSPYITGEKDGYTF	TGTGCCAGCAGCCCCTATATTACAGGGGAAAAGGATGGCTACACCTTC
TRBV10-3	TRBJ2-5	.	TRBD2	CAIGGVRETQYF	TGTGCCATCGGGGGGGTTAGAGAGACCCAGTACTTC
TRBV14	TRBJ2-7	.	.	CASSPRLGARVYEQYF	TGTGCCAGCAGCCCGCGCCTGGGGGCGCGGGTTTACGAGCAGTACTTC
TRBV19	TRBJ1-2	.	.	CATTRGGGGYTF	TGTGCCACCACGAGGGGGGGCGGGGGCTACACCTTC
TRBV19	TRBJ1-1	once	.	CASSRGRLNTEAFF	TGTGCCAGTAGTAGGGGGCGACTGAACACTGAAGCTTTCTTT
TRBV7-8	TRBJ2-7	.	TRBD1	CASSSRQGAYEQYF	TGTGCCAGCAGCTCCCGACAGGGGGCCTACGAGCAGTACTTC
TRBV2	TRBJ2-3	.	.	CASKFPSTDTQYF	TGTGCCAGCAAATTCCCTAGCACAGATACGCAGTATTTT
TRBV11-2	TRBJ2-5	.	.	CASSLGVAKQMETQYF	TGTGCCAGCAGCTTAGGTGTAGCAAAACAGATGGAGACCCAGTACTTC
TRBV11-2	TRBJ2-1	.	TRBD2	CASSRLAGGYNEQFF	TGTGCCAGCAGCCGACTAGCGGGGGGTTACAATGAGCAGTTCTTC
TRBV7-9	TRBJ2-1	.	.	CASTRTQAAPQFF	TGTGCCAGCACCCGAACCCAAGCGGCCCCTCAGTTCTTC
TRBV29-1	TRBJ1-4	.	.	CSVESSGRSEKLFF	TGCAGCGTTGAGAGCTCGGGTCGGAGCGAAAAACTGTTTTTT
TRBV7-9	TRBJ2-3	.	.	CASSPGSTRKTTDTQYF	TGTGCCAGCAGCCCGGGATCTACTAGGAAAACCACAGATACGCAGTATTTT